One T cell receptor (beta chain) is described in this entry. The data stem from a study of blood T cell repertoires in COVID-19. Overall study context: COVID-19 samples, acute and convalescent, were from the United States, Italy and Spain. T cells, B-cell-depleted T cells, or PBMCs provided the cDNA or gDNA that served as material.

Per the original data handling: Cell counts per sample came from amplifying reference gene primers. Clones were sequenced by immunoSEQ multiplex PCR, and TCRdb holds only the in-frame ones, with some missing. The DNA gave D and trimming, while V, J and clone size come from that table. The table has around 88,000 clones, around three quarters seen once; the top ten hold roughly 8.6%. The clonotype was recovered from a man over 45 who had recovered from COVID-19. Sequenced input: peripheral blood.

CDR3 amino acids: CASSFSGGATGELFF. CDR3 sequence (DNA): TGTGCCAGCAGTTTTAGCGGGGGGGCTACGGGGGAGCTGTTTTTT. The rearrangement uses TRBV27 and TRBJ2-2; 11 nucleotides agree with TRBD2. The CDR3 is made up of 15 amino acids. Germline V gene sequence: CDR1 MNHEY, CDR2 SMNVEV (reference sequence). After removal of 3 bases from V and 8 bases from J, the junction contained 5 bases not matched to a gene.